These T cell receptor beta chains were read from a single sample in a study of cytomegalovirus exposure and HLA in healthy donors. Profiled with immunoSEQ multiplex PCR; TCRdb holds only in-frame clones, not every one. The sample carries 120,000 or so clones, around 80% recorded once. Source material: PBMCs. The origin of the receptors is a female donor in good health and CMV-seronegative. Each CDR3 is given with its conserved first and last residue. A D gene is named only where the DNA matches it firmly. Size tells how often a clone was seen (once, few, many) or the class of an expanded clone, and some rows leave it out.

TRBJ2-4 | TRBD2 | TRBV19 | few | TGTGCCAGTAGTATGAGGAGCGGGGTCTTAGCCAAAAACATTCAGTACTTC | CASSMRSGVLAKNIQYF
TRBJ2-4 | TRBD2 | TRBV7-6 | NA | TGTGCCAGCAGCGCAGGGACTAGCGGAAACATTCAGTACTTC | CASSAGTSGNIQYF
TRBJ2-3 | NA | TRBV2 | few | NA | CASSGTSVGSGIGYF
TRBJ2-2 | TRBD2 | TRBV5-4 | NA | TGTGCCAGCAGCCCGGGCGGGACTAGCGGGTCCGGGGAGCTGTTTTTT | CASSPGGTSGSGELFF
TRBJ2-7 | NA | TRBV25-1 | NA | TGTGCCAGCAGTGATTCTAGCTACGAGCAGTACTTC | CASSDSSYEQYF
TRBJ2-3 | NA | TRBV5-1 | once | TGCGCCAGCAGCTACAGGGACACAGATACGCAGTATTTT | CASSYRDTDTQYF
TRBJ2-6 | NA | TRBV2 | NA | TGTGCCAGCCTGGGGGGTTCCACCGGGGCCAACGTCCTGACTTTC | CASLGGSTGANVLTF
TRBJ2-1 | TRBD1 | TRBV27 | NA | TGTGCCAGCAGTTTAAAGGGACAGGTGACATACAATGAGCAGTTCTTC | CASSLKGQVTYNEQFF
TRBJ2-6 | NA | TRBV7-8 | NA | TGTGCCACCTCGGAGGCGGGTTACTCTGGGGCCAACGTCCTGACTTTC | CATSEAGYSGANVLTF
TRBJ2-7 | NA | TRBV5-1 | NA | TGCGCCAGCAGCTTGCAGGTGGACTCCTACGAGCAGTACTTC | CASSLQVDSYEQYF
TRBJ1-4 | TRBD1 | TRBV11-2 | NA | TGTGCCAGCAGCCAAGACAGGGGGCGGGCTAATGAAAAACTGTTTTTT | CASSQDRGRANEKLFF